These 8 T cell receptor beta chains were all obtained from the same sample, sequenced in a study of Ad26.COV2.S vaccination and SARS-CoV-2 variants (dated by TCRdb to about 2021). The sample's treatment or condition, from its label and the paper: 15 to 20 received Ad26.COV2.S at low or high dose, single or two shots; roughly five received placebo; per-sample allocation not given. For vaccine and placebo recipients, repertoires were sequenced using samples collected on day 63 after the first injection. The library was prepared using the immunoSEQ multiplex PCR assay. The table comes from immuneACCESS by way of TCRdb, which keeps in-frame sequences with V and J called. Part of the clones is missing from these tables; in studies checked, under half for an unresolved V gene and the rest for unknown reasons. The sample yields roughly 240,000 clones; around nine tenths were counted once. Roughly 10% of the sample goes to the ten largest clones.

Sequencing used peripheral blood, obtained in a trial of Ad26.COV2.S vaccine versus placebo. The source is a person aged 18 to 59 who received the Ad26.COV2.S COVID-19 vaccine or a placebo.

This chain links TRBV10-3 with TRBJ2-1; TRBD2 might be the D (6 bases). The CDR3 totals 14 residues. V lost 4 bases and J 0 bases, leaving 7 bases between the germline ends. Germline-derived CDR1 and CDR2 are ENHRY and SYGVKD. The CDR3 here is CAISGTNSYNEQFF. As DNA, the CDR3 is TGTGCCATCAGTGGGACTAACTCCTACAATGAGCAGTTCTTC.

The rearrangement links TRBV4-1 to TRBJ1-6; D is unclear. CDR3 length: 13 amino acids. Germline CDR1 reads MGHRA; CDR2 reads YSYEKL. Trimming cost V 8 bases and J 8 bases, with 13 bases left between them. The CDR3 sequence is CASAGGYDSPLHF. The CDR3 DNA sequence: TGCGCCAGCGCAGGAGGGTACGATTCACCCCTCCACTTT.

The V gene is TRBV18, the J gene TRBJ1-1, with 10 positions matching TRBD1. Trimming cost V 4 bases and J 6 bases; bases outside gene matches: 2. CDR1 is KGHSH and CDR2 is LQKENI in the germline V gene. The CDR3 has 13 residues. The CDR3, as DNA: TGTGCCAGCTCACAGGGACAGGGGTCTGAAGCTTTCTTT. Residues: CASSQGQGSEAFF.

The gene calls are TRBV7-2 and TRBJ1-5; the match to TRBD1 covers 7 bases. The CDR3 consists of 14 residues. Germline V gene data show CDR1 as SGHTA and CDR2 as FQGNSA. V lost 1 base, J lost 7 bases, and 4 bases stayed unmatched. The CDR3 reads CASSLVYRGQPQHF. DNA of the CDR3: TGTGCCAGCAGCTTAGTTTACAGGGGACAGCCCCAGCATTTT.

The V gene is TRBV10-3, the J gene TRBJ1-2; D not resolved. The germline CDR1 and CDR2 sequences are ENHRY and SYGVKD. This CDR3 has 12 amino acids. V lost 6 bases to trimming and J lost 7 bases, with 12 bases between them. In DNA form, the CDR3 reads TGTGCCATCAGCGAGCCAGTGGGTGGCTACACCTTC. It encodes CAISEPVGGYTF.

V usage is TRBV6-5 and J usage is TRBJ2-7; TRBD1 might be the D (6 bases). Germline CDR1 is MNHEY and CDR2 is SVGAGI. The CDR3 is made up of 13 amino acids. V lost 2 bases, J lost 6 bases, and 11 bases lay in between. DNA for the CDR3: TGTGCCAGCAGTTACAACAGGGCTCTCGAGCAGTACTTC. This translates into CASSYNRALEQYF.

V and J are TRBV28 and TRBJ2-5; D gene unclear. Trimming took 6 bases from V and 5 from J, leaving 13 bases between them. Germline CDR1 and CDR2: MDHEN and SYDVKM. The CDR3 length is 13 residues. The CDR3: CASSRRFAETQYF. The CDR3, as DNA: TGTGCCAGCAGCCGCAGGTTTGCGGAGACCCAGTACTTC.

J is TRBJ2-7 and V is TRBV27; 9 nucleotides line up with TRBD1. Trimming removed 4 bases from V and 5 bases from J; junction bases left unmatched: 6. Germline lookup yields CDR1 MNHEY and CDR2 SMNVEV (reference sequence). The CDR3 sequence is 14 residues long. The CDR3 region has the DNA TGTGCCAGCAGTTGGATACAGGGGGCCCACGAGCAGTACTTC. It yields the protein CASSWIQGAHEQYF.